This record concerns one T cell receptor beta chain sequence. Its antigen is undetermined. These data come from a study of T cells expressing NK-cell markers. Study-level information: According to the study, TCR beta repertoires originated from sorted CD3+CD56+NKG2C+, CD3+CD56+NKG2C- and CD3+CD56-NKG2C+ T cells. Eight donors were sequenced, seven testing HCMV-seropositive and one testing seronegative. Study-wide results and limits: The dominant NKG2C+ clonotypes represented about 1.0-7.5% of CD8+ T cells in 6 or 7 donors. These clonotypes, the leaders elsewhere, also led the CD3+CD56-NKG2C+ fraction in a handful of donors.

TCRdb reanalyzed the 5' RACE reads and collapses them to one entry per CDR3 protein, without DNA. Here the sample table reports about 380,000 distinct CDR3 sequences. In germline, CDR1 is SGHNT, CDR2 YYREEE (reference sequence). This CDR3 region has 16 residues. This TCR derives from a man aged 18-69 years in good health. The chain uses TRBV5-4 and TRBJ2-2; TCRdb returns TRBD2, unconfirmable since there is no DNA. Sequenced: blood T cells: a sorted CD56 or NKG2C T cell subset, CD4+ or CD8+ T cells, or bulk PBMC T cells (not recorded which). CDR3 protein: CASSERSGGGTGELFF.